This entry concerns a single T cell receptor (beta chain). Its specificity is not known. The sample originates from a study of blood T cells in healthy people across ages. Study outcomes and limitations: Greater diversity and more naive CD4+ cells were seen in long-lived donors than in aged donors. A strong correlation was found between TCR beta diversity and the percentage of naive T cells.

The CDR3 totals 14 residues. CDR1 and CDR2 (germline): DFQATT, SNEGSKA (reference sequence). With 3 bases clipped from V and 6 bases from J, the junction kept 9 bases outside the gene matches. For the second PCR, which ran for 7 to 11 cycles, a sample-barcoded 5' primer and a J-beta primer mix were used. TCRdb used MiXCR to reprocess the 5' RACE reads, holding one entry per CDR3 protein. The sample shows hundreds of thousands of distinct CDR3 sequences, 20% to 25% of them seen only once. All donors came from Russia, were Caucasian and healthy, and spanned ages 6 to 90. Material: blood. The sequence was collected from a man aged 65-85 years in good health. The rearrangement links TRBV20-1 to TRBJ2-3; 7 positions agree with TRBD2. DNA of the CDR3: TGCAGTGCTAGTGGTGCGGGAGTAGGCGATACGCAGTATTTT. Amino acids: CSASGAGVGDTQYF.